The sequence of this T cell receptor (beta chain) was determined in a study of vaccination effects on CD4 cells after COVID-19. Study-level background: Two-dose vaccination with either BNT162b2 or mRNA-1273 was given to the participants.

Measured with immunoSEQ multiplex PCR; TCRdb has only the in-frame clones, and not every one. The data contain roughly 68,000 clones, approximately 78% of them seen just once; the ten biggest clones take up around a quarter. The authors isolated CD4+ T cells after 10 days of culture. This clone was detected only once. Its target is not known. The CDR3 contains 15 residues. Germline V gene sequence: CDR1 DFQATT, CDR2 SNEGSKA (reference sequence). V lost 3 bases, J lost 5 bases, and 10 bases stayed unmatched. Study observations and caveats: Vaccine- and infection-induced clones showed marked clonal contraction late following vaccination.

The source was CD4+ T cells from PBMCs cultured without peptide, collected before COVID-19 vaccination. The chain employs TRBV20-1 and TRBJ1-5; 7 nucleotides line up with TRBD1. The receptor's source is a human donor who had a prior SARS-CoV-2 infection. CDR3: CSASGETGADQPQHF. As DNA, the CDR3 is TGCAGTGCTAGTGGGGAAACAGGGGCCGATCAGCCCCAGCATTTT.